This entry concerns a single T cell receptor (beta chain). Antigen unknown. Trimming removed 1 base at V and 4 bases at J, with 14 bases between. This CDR3 has 15 amino acids. Per the germline V gene, CDR1 is SGHNT and CDR2 is YENEEA. Clones were read by immunoSEQ multiplex PCR, and TCRdb kept only the in-frame ones, dropping some. The sample shows roughly 170,000 clones, less than 95% of them seen only once. The data originate from a study of T cell responses to AZD1222 COVID-19 vaccine. Overall study findings and caveats: Baseline seropositives among AZD1222 recipients totaled only five to seven. A mostly white British donor set with more females was recruited, and clonal diversity was possibly underestimated.

The TCR originated in an adult in good health. The source material was peripheral blood, sampled on day 0 of AZD1222 vaccination. The gene calls are TRBV11-3 and TRBJ2-7; D ambiguous. The CDR3 spells CASSLGMGIGYEQYF. CDR3 DNA sequence: TGTGCCAGCAGCTTAGGTATGGGCATCGGGTACGAGCAGTACTTC.